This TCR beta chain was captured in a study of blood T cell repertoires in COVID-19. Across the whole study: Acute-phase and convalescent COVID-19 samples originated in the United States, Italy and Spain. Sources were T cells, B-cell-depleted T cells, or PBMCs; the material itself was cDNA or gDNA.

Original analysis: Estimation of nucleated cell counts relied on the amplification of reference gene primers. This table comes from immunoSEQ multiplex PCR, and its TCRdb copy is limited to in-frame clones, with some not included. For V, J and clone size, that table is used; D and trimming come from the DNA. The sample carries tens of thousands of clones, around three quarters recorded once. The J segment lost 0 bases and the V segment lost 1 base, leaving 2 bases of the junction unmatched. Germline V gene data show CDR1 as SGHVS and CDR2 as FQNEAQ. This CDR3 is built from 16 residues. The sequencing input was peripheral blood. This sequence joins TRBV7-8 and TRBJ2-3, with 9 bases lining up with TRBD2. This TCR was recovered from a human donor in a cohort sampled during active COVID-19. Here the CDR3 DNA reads TGTGCCAGCAGCTTAGGGGCGGGAGGGAGCACAGATACGCAGTATTTT. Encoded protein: CASSLGAGGSTDTQYF. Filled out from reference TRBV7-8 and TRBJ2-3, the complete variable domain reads GAGVSQSPRYKVAKRGQDVALRCDPISGHVSLFWYQQALGQGPEFLTYFQNEAQLDKSGLPSDRFFAERPEGSVSTLKIQRTQQEDSAVYLCASSLGAGGSTDTQYFGPGTRLTVL.